The 11 T cell receptor beta chains below all came from one sample that was sequenced in a study of blood T cell repertoires in COVID-19. Sequencing used immunoSEQ multiplex PCR; TCRdb keeps in-frame clones, though not all of them. The sample holds over 120,000 clones; around 73% are singletons and the top ten take approximately 6%. The sample taken for sequencing was PBMCs or T cells enriched from blood (not recorded which). The receptors originated from a woman aged 45-65 years who had recovered from COVID-19.

The J gene is TRBJ2-7, the V gene TRBV7-9, with 7 bases fitting TRBD1. Germline trimming cut 1 base from V and 0 bases from J; bases unmatched to any gene: 3. Germline V gene lookup returns CDR1 SEHNR and CDR2 FQNEAQ (reference sequence). This CDR3 comprises 15 residues. CDR3 in DNA: TGTGCCAGCAGCTTAGGCCAGGGGGTCTCCTACGAGCAGTACGTC. Amino acid sequence: CASSLGQGVSYEQYV.

The chain employs TRBV28 and TRBJ2-7; 8 nucleotides agree with TRBD2. The V gene end was trimmed by 8 bases and the J gene end by 12 bases; junction bases not matched to a gene: 9. From germline, CDR1 is MDHEN and CDR2 SYDVKM. CDR3 size: 11 residues. CDR3 residues: CASGSRGEPYV. The CDR3 DNA reads TGTGCCAGCGGTTCGCGGGGGGAACCGTACGTC.

This clone showed up just once. This chain uses TRBV6-5 with TRBJ1-2; TRBD1 matches at 7 bases. Germline values: CDR1 MNHEY, CDR2 SVGAGI. CDR3 size: 13 residues. V trimming: 7 bases; J trimming: 6 bases; junction bases outside the gene matches: 8. The CDR3 region has the DNA TGTGCCAGCAACCCGACAGGGAATCATGGCTACACCTTC. The encoded protein is CASNPTGNHGYTF.

The J gene is TRBJ1-2, the V gene TRBV10-2; 7 bases match TRBD1. V lost 6 bases, J lost 2 bases, and 6 bases stayed unmatched. This CDR3 is built from 14 residues. CDR1 WSHSY and CDR2 SAAADI come from the germline V gene. CDR3 bases: TGCGCCAGCAGGGACTCGGGACAGAACTATGGCTACACCTTC. This translates into CASRDSGQNYGYTF.

The table lists this clone with a few counts. The genes are TRBV29-1 and TRBJ2-7; 10 positions agree with TRBD2. Looked up from germline, CDR1 is SQVTM and CDR2 is ANQGSEA. The CDR3 is 15 residues long. With V trimmed by 5 bases and J by 0 bases, 7 bases remained unmatched. CDR3 sequence reads: CSVKGLAVASYEQYF. As DNA, the CDR3 is TGCAGCGTTAAAGGACTAGCGGTAGCCTCCTACGAGCAGTACTTC.

The table lists this clone with a few counts. The chain is built from TRBV2 and TRBJ1-5; 10 nucleotides agree with TRBD1. V lost 6 bases and J lost 7; bases outside the gene matches: 6. Germline assignment: CDR1 SNHLY and CDR2 FYNNEI. The CDR3 contains 14 residues. CDR3 sequence (DNA): TGTGCCAGCAGCCCGGGACAGGGGATACAGCCCCAGCATTTT. Translating it yields CASSPGQGIQPQHF.

The J gene is TRBJ2-7, the V gene TRBV6-5, with D unresolved. This CDR3 is 15 amino acids long. The ends were cut back, 2 bases at V and 1 base at J, with 12 bases in the middle. The germline gives CDR1 MNHEY, CDR2 SVGAGI. CDR3 nucleotides: TGTGCCAGCAGTTACGGTCTAGGCCTATCCTACGAGCAGTACTTC. This codes for CASSYGLGLSYEQYF.

The chain has TRBV4-1 and TRBJ2-5; weak D call: TRBD1 (7 bases). Germline assignment: CDR1 MGHRA and CDR2 YSYEKL. CDR3 length: 17 residues. Trimming removed 0 bases from V and 4 bases from J, with 18 bases in between. The CDR3 spells CASSQESFTQGGETQYF. CDR3 sequence (DNA): TGCGCCAGCAGCCAAGAGTCCTTTACCCAGGGGGGAGAGACCCAGTACTTC.

This chain joins TRBV6-5 and TRBJ2-7, with TRBD1 identical over 10 bases. V lost 8 bases to trimming and J lost 3 bases; unmatched junction nucleotides: 7. The germline gives CDR1 MNHEY, CDR2 SVGAGI. This CDR3 has 14 residues. This CDR3 reads CASERDRGLYEQYF. DNA for the CDR3: TGTGCCAGCGAACGGGACAGGGGTCTCTACGAGCAGTACTTC.

The chain combines TRBV28 with TRBJ2-5; D may be TRBD1 (6 bases). The CDR3 length is 13 residues. Germline-derived CDR1 and CDR2 are MDHEN and SYDVKM. Trimming removed 6 bases from V and 3 bases from J, with 11 bases in between. The CDR3 DNA reads as TGTGCCAGCAGGACTTCAGGGGAAGAGACCCAGTACTTC. As protein: CASRTSGEETQYF. Using reference TRBV28 and TRBJ2-5 for the parts outside the CDR3, the full variable domain is DVKVTQSSRYLVKRTGEKVFLECVQDMDHENMFWYRQDPGLGLRLIYFSYDVKMKEKGDIPEGYSVSREKKERFSLILESASTNQTSMYLCASRTSGEETQYFGPGTRLLVL.

This clone appeared a few times. This sequence joins TRBV5-1 and TRBJ1-4; D might be TRBD1 (5 bases). The CDR3 extends over 15 amino acids. V gave up 3 bases and J gave up 8 bases, with 17 bases separating them. Germline CDR1 SGHRS, CDR2 YFSETQ. CDR3 residues: CASSWGSGRREKLFF. CDR3 DNA: TGCGCCAGCAGCTGGGGGTCAGGGAGGAGGGAAAAACTGTTTTTT.